This paragraph reports one TCR beta chain. As yet, its antigen is unknown. Sample-barcoded 5' priming and a J-beta primer mix drove a second PCR of 7 to 11 cycles. One entry per CDR3 protein, called by TCRdb with MiXCR from the 5' RACE reads. This repertoire shows about 800,000 distinct CDR3 sequences, about three fifths found once; its top ten account for 22%. In terms of origin and age, donors were healthy Caucasian individuals from Russia aged 6 to 90. Isolated per sample were at least 6 million PBMCs. Total RNA amounts of at least 5.5 micrograms were extracted per sample. The data were obtained in a study of blood T cells in healthy people across ages. General observations from the study: Long-lived donors exceeded aged donors in naive CD4+ cells and diversity.

The CDR3 length is 15 residues. V shed 4 bases and J 3 bases; nucleotides not matched to a gene: 1. Germline V gives CDR1 SGHNT, CDR2 YENEEA. This clonotype was obtained from a man aged 30 to 45 in good health. The rearrangement links TRBV11-3 to TRBJ2-5; 14 bases are a match to TRBD2. Sample: blood. The CDR3 protein is CASSSGLAGEETQYF. CDR3 DNA: TGTGCCAGCAGCTCGGGACTAGCGGGGGAAGAGACCCAGTACTTC.